One and the same sample provided the 17 T cell receptor beta chains below, sequenced in a study of T cell clonality in common variable immunodeficiency. No antigen is known for these receptors. TCRdb keeps only in-frame clones here, not all; method: immunoSEQ multiplex PCR. The sample shows about 28,000 clones, none of them appearing just once. Broader study findings: Fewer deletions and N-nucleotide insertions were reportedly seen in common variable immunodeficiency TCR beta sequences.

The specimen sequenced was peripheral blood mononuclear cells. These receptors were obtained from a human donor with common variable immunodeficiency.

This clone was seen ten or more times. The read stops 3 residues short of the end of the CDR3; the missing end is completed from the germline J gene. The genes are TRBV7-2 and TRBJ1-2; D call uncertain. Germline V lookup: CDR1 SGHTA, CDR2 FQGNSA. This CDR3 region has 12 residues. Trimming pared 4 bases from V and 2 bases from J, leaving 5 bases between. The CDR3 bases that were read are TGTGCCAGCAGCTATCCGAACTATGGC. Amino acids: CASSYPNYG. The whole CDR3 reads CASSYPNYGYTF.

About this clone: The read comes to an end 3 residues before the CDR3 does, leaving the germline J gene to fill in the end. The chain recombines TRBV19 with TRBJ1-2; no clear D. The CDR3 runs to 13 residues. Per the germline V gene, CDR1 is LNHDA and CDR2 is SQIVND (reference sequence). CDR3 sequence reads: CASRTGMVSGYTF. The sequenced part of the CDR3 DNA is TGTGCCAGTAGAACGGGGATGGTAAGCGGC.

This clone was counted a few times. Sequencing ends 3 residues short of the CDR3 end; the germline J gene provides the rest. The genes are TRBV19 and TRBJ1-1; 7 bases line up with TRBD1. The germline gives CDR1 LNHDA, CDR2 SQIVND (reference sequence). CDR3 length: 16 residues. Trimming removed 3 bases from V and 7 bases from J; junction bases left unmatched: 14. CDR3: CASSITWILRQGEAFF. The covered CDR3 bases are TGTGCCAGTAGTATCACCTGGATCCTCCGACAGGGTGAA.

The sample holds a few counts of this clone. The CDR3 end falls 3 residues outside the read, so it is completed with the germline J gene. The rearrangement uses TRBV7-9 and TRBJ1-5, with D unclear. Germline-derived CDR1 and CDR2 are SEHNR and FQNEAQ (reference sequence). V shed 1 base and J shed 4 bases, with 8 bases lying between them. This CDR3 has 14 residues. Partial CDR3 DNA: TGTGCCAGCAGCTTAGACACAGAGAATCAGCCC. It is translated as CASSLDTENQP. The CDR3 as a whole reads CASSLDTENQPQHF.

A word on this clone: The read is 3 residues too short to cover the CDR3 end, so that end is filled in from the germline J gene. The V gene is TRBV7-9, the J gene TRBJ1-1; tentatively, D is TRBD1 (5 bases). Germline values: CDR1 SEHNR, CDR2 FQNEAQ (reference sequence). CDR3 length equals 15 residues. V was trimmed by 1 base and J by 3 bases, leaving 12 bases between them. CDR3 loop: CASSLGGADHTEAFF. Partial CDR3 DNA: TGTGCCAGCAGCTTAGGAGGGGCCGACCACACTGAA.

About this clone: The sequenced fragment ends 3 residues before the CDR3 boundary, so the rest is inferred from the germline J gene. The same CDR3 can be traced to other DNA sequences in this sample. J is TRBJ1-5 and V is TRBV19; D is uncertain. CDR1 is LNHDA and CDR2 is SQIVND in the germline V gene (reference sequence). Trimming cost V 3 bases and J 7 bases, with 13 bases left between them. This CDR3 region has 14 residues. The sequenced part of the CDR3 DNA is TGTGCCAGTAGTATTTGGGCGGGAGACCAGCCC. The encoded protein is CASSIWAGDQP. The entire CDR3 is CASSIWAGDQPQHF.

This clone came up a few times. The sequenced fragment ends 3 residues before the CDR3 boundary, so the rest is inferred from the germline J gene. The chain recombines TRBV7-2 with TRBJ1-1; 7 bases are a match to TRBD1. This CDR3 region has 15 residues. The germline V gene has CDR1 SGHTA and CDR2 FQGNSA. V was pared by 3 bases and J by 6 bases, with 10 bases of the junction left unmatched. CDR3 bases read: TGTGCCAGCAGCTTTATGAGCCAGGGGGTCTCTGAA. Amino acid sequence: CASSFMSQGVSE. The CDR3 reads in full as CASSFMSQGVSEAFF.

This clone was counted ten times or more. With the read ending 3 residues before the CDR3 end, the germline J gene is used to fill in that end. The rearrangement links TRBV12-3 or TRBV12-4 to TRBJ2-7; D may be TRBD2 (5 bases). This CDR3 has 12 residues. V lost 3 bases and J 6 bases, leaving 9 bases between the germline ends. CDR3 sequence reads: CASSLRTFEQYF. The CDR3 DNA, read in part, is TGTGCCAGCAGTTTGAGGACTTTCGAG.

This clone has only a few counts. The read falls 3 residues short of the CDR3 end, and the missing part is taken from the germline J gene. The chain carries TRBV30 and TRBJ2-6; D is perhaps TRBD1 (6 bases). The CDR3 runs 15 residues. Trimming removed 0 bases at V and 2 bases at J, with 8 bases between. Looked up from germline, CDR1 is GTSNPN and CDR2 is SVGIG (reference sequence). The sequenced CDR3 bases are TGTGCCTGGAGTGTAAGGACAGCTGGGGCCAACGTC. This gives the protein CAWSVRTAGANV. The complete CDR3 protein is CAWSVRTAGANVLTF.

A few counts support this clone. The CDR3 end lies 3 residues beyond the end of the read and is filled in from the germline J gene. The chain carries TRBV6-1 and TRBJ2-5, with D possibly TRBD1 on 5 matching bases. The V end was cut by 1 base, the J end by 2 bases, with 17 bases between. CDR3 length equals 17 residues. Germline V CDR1 and CDR2: MNHNS, SASEGT. The CDR3 region is CASSEGPFSGSQETQYF. The DNA read from the CDR3 is TGTGCCAGCAGTGAAGGCCCCTTTTCAGGGTCACAAGAGACC.

This clone appeared a few times. The sequence runs out 3 residues before the end of the CDR3; the remainder is reconstructed from the germline J gene. The J gene is TRBJ2-5, the V gene TRBV6-2 or TRBV6-3; 9 bases match TRBD2. The CDR3 has 16 residues. Trimming cost V 0 bases and J 3 bases; bases outside gene matches: 5. The germline gives CDR1 MNHEY, CDR2 SVGEGT. CDR3 bases read: TGTGCCAGCAGTTACTCAGTTCTAGCGGGGAAAGAGACC. Translated, it gives CASSYSVLAGKET. The whole CDR3 protein is CASSYSVLAGKETQYF.

About this clone: Sequencing ends 3 residues short of the CDR3 end; the germline J gene provides the rest. V is TRBV30 and J is TRBJ2-7; perhaps TRBD1 as D (5 bases). This CDR3 is 12 amino acids long. Germline CDR1 reads GTSNPN; CDR2 reads SVGIG (reference sequence). With 3 bases removed from V and 5 bases from J, the gap between germline ends came to 11 bases. The CDR3 loop is CAWSRVTNEQYF. CDR3 bases read: TGTGCCTGGAGCAGGGTTACGAACGAG.

Turning to this clone: The read terminates 3 residues ahead of where the CDR3 ends, so the germline J gene completes it. V gene TRBV20-1 combines with J gene TRBJ2-3, with 8 bases fitting TRBD2. The CDR3 has 13 amino acids. CDR1 and CDR2 from the germline V gene are DFQATT and SNEGSKA (reference sequence). The J segment lost 3 bases and the V segment lost 6 bases, leaving 5 bases of the junction unmatched. Here the CDR3 reads CSANSGVTDTQYF. CDR3 bases read: TGCAGTGCCAATAGCGGGGTGACAGATACG.

This clone has just a few counts. The read ends 3 residues early relative to the CDR3; the germline J gene fills the gap. The chain recombines TRBV19 with TRBJ1-3; D unclear. V lost 9 bases, J lost 4 bases, and 4 bases lay in between. Germline CDR1 is LNHDA and CDR2 is SQIVND (reference sequence). This CDR3 comprises 10 residues. The CDR3 bases that were read are TGTGCCAGCCGGGGAAACACC. Its translation: CASRGNT. The CDR3 reads in full as CASRGNTIYF.

Details on this clone: The sequenced fragment ends 3 residues before the CDR3 boundary, so the rest is inferred from the germline J gene. The J gene is TRBJ1-2, the V gene TRBV7-2; perhaps TRBD1 as D (5 bases). The germline gives CDR1 SGHTA, CDR2 FQGNSA. CDR3 length: 13 amino acids. CDR3 region: CASSLVREGGYTF. The part of the CDR3 DNA that was read is TGTGCCAGCAGCTTAGTTAGGGAGGGGGGC. Drawing the rest from reference TRBV7-2 and TRBJ1-2, the complete variable domain is GAGVSQSPSNKVTEKGKDVELRCDPISGHTALYWYRQSLGQGLEFLIYFQGNSAPDKSGLPSDRFSAERTGGSVSTLTIQRTQQEDSAVYLCASSLVREGGYTFGSGTRLTVV.

Many counts were recorded for this clone. The sequence runs out 3 residues before the end of the CDR3; the remainder is reconstructed from the germline J gene. The chain carries TRBV2 and TRBJ2-5; tentative D call: TRBD1 (5 bases). V lost 5 bases and J 5 bases, leaving 15 bases between the germline ends. Germline V lookup: CDR1 SNHLY, CDR2 FYNNEI. The CDR3 extends over 14 amino acids. CDR3 region: CASSPTTGFETQYF. The sequenced part of the CDR3 DNA is TGTGCCAGCAGTCCCACAACAGGTTTCGAGACC.

This clone was seen ten or more times. Sequencing ends 3 residues short of the CDR3 end; the germline J gene provides the rest. The gene calls are TRBV30 and TRBJ1-4; D gene uncertain. Per germline, CDR1 GTSNPN and CDR2 SVGIG (reference sequence). The CDR3 consists of 13 residues. V lost 5 bases, J lost 8 bases, and 15 bases lay in between. The CDR3 spells CAWSISYFEKLFF. Partial CDR3 DNA: TGTGCCTGGTCAATTTCTTACTTCGAAAAA.